Below, 29 T cell receptor beta chains from the same sample are listed, as sequenced in a study of cytomegalovirus exposure and HLA in healthy donors. Generated by immunoSEQ multiplex PCR, the TCRdb table keeps only in-frame clones and is missing some. The repertoire consists of some 140,000 clones, with about 82% occurring once and the leading ten covering about 1.9%. Sequencing input: PBMCs. These receptor sequences come from a human donor in good health.

The V gene is TRBV7-6, the J gene TRBJ2-1, with 10 bases fitting TRBD1. Trimming removed 1 base from V and 4 bases from J; junction bases left unmatched: 7. CDR1 is SGHVS, CDR2 FNYEAQ, per germline. This CDR3 is built from 17 residues. The CDR3 sequence: CASSLGRWTGGYNEQFF. Written as DNA, the CDR3 is TGTGCCAGCAGCTTAGGGCGATGGACAGGGGGATACAATGAGCAGTTCTTC.

V gene TRBV15 combines with J gene TRBJ2-1; TRBD2 matches at 10 bases. Germline V lookup: CDR1 LNHNV, CDR2 YYDKDF (reference sequence). CDR3 length equals 17 residues. V shed 4 bases, J shed 3 bases, and the junction held 9 bases outside the gene matches. CDR3: CATSKPSGGGLYNEQFF. The CDR3 region has the DNA TGTGCCACCAGCAAGCCTAGCGGGGGCGGCCTCTACAATGAGCAGTTCTTC.

Written as DNA, the CDR3 is TGTGCCAGCAGCTTAGGCCCAGGACAGGTTCTGTACGAGCAGTACTTC. This translates into CASSLGPGQVLYEQYF. This sequence joins TRBV7-6 and TRBJ2-7; 7 bases are a match to TRBD1. This CDR3 region has 16 residues. V trimming: 1 base; J trimming: 4 bases; junction bases outside the gene matches: 10. Germline assignment: CDR1 SGHVS and CDR2 FNYEAQ.

The V gene is TRBV29-1, the J gene TRBJ1-3; 7 bases agree with TRBD1. The V and J ends lost 7 bases and 0 bases, in that order; junction bases with no gene match: 9. The CDR3 consists of 15 residues. Germline CDR1 and CDR2: SQVTM and ANQGSEA. The CDR3 spells CSATGTDLSGNTIYF. In nucleotides, the CDR3 is TGCAGCGCCACAGGGACAGACCTCTCTGGAAACACCATATATTTT.

This clone was seen a handful of times. J is TRBJ1-3 and V is TRBV28; D may be TRBD1 (5 bases). The CDR3 is 13 amino acids. Germline V gives CDR1 MDHEN, CDR2 SYDVKM. V lost 4 bases, J lost 2 bases, and 6 bases lay in between. Here the CDR3 reads CASSYRTGNTIYF. The CDR3 nucleotides are TGTGCCAGCAGTTACAGGACTGGAAACACCATATATTTT.

The chain links TRBV6-5 to TRBJ1-1, with a weak D call TRBD1 (6 bases). The CDR3 spans 15 residues. From germline, CDR1 is MNHEY and CDR2 SVGAGI. V gave up 5 bases and J gave up 1 base, with 14 bases separating them. CDR3: CASSVHRAENTEAFF. The CDR3 nucleotides are TGTGCCAGCAGTGTCCACAGGGCGGAGAACACTGAAGCTTTCTTT.

V gene TRBV5-5 combines with J gene TRBJ2-6; D gene unclear. CDR1 SGHKS and CDR2 YYEKEE come from the germline V gene (reference sequence). With 0 bases removed from V and 1 base from J, the gap between germline ends came to 5 bases. The CDR3 sequence is 15 residues long. CDR3 residues: CASSLGDSGANVLTF. CDR3 in DNA: TGTGCCAGCAGCTTGGGAGATTCTGGGGCCAACGTCCTGACTTTC.

The rearrangement uses TRBV25-1 and TRBJ2-1, with D maybe TRBD2 (5 bases). Germline values: CDR1 MGHDK, CDR2 SYGVNS. Between the trimmed V and J ends, which lost 2 bases and 6 bases, there was a span of 23 bases. This CDR3 is 18 amino acids long. The CDR3, as DNA: TGTGCCAGCAGTGAACCCATCCTAGGCGGGCTCGAGGGCAATGAGCAGTTCTTC. Its protein is CASSEPILGGLEGNEQFF. Complete variable domain (other parts from reference TRBV25-1 and TRBJ2-1): EADIYQTPRYLVIGTGKKITLECSQTMGHDKMYWYQQDPGMELHLIHYSYGVNSTEKGDLSSESTVSRIRTEHFPLTLESARPSHTSQYLCASSEPILGGLEGNEQFFGPGTRLTVL.

With respect to this clone: This sample also contains other DNA sequences that code for the same CDR3. The chain has TRBV18 and TRBJ1-4, with D perhaps matching TRBD1 (5 bases). Germline CDR1 is KGHSH and CDR2 is LQKENI. V was cut by 3 bases and J by 4 bases, with 6 bases left in between. This CDR3 contains 13 residues. The CDR3 sequence is CASSPGGNEKLFF. The CDR3 DNA sequence: TGTGCCAGCTCACCGGGGGGTAATGAAAAACTGTTTTTT.

The rearrangement joins TRBV5-1 to TRBJ2-1; TRBD2 might be the D (5 bases). Germline lookup yields CDR1 SGHRS and CDR2 YFSETQ. This CDR3 is 15 amino acids long. Trimming took off 0 bases at V and 7 bases at J, with 14 bases between the two ends. CDR3 coding DNA: TGCGCCAGCAGCTTGGCGGCCCTCACGGGGAATGAGCAGTTCTTC. Translating it yields CASSLAALTGNEQFF.

This clone was observed a few times. The rearrangement uses TRBV18 and TRBJ2-2; D unclear. Germline CDR1 is KGHSH and CDR2 is LQKENI. V was pared by 2 bases and J by 4 bases, with 8 bases between. This CDR3 has 14 amino acids. CDR3: CASSPESGTGELFF. The CDR3 DNA reads as TGTGCCAGCTCACCAGAGTCGGGCACCGGGGAGCTGTTTTTT.

This chain links TRBV7-9 with TRBJ2-6; perhaps TRBD2 as D (6 bases). The germline gives CDR1 SEHNR, CDR2 FQNEAQ (reference sequence). Between the trimmed V and J ends, which lost 1 base and 0 bases, there was a span of 13 bases. The CDR3 covers 18 residues. The CDR3 sequence is CASSLGLGSYSGANVLTF. The CDR3 coding sequence is TGTGCCAGCAGCTTAGGACTAGGCTCTTACTCTGGGGCCAACGTCCTGACTTTC.

The chain couples TRBV5-5 to TRBJ1-5; tentative D call: TRBD1 (5 bases). The CDR3 extends over 13 amino acids. The V end lost 1 base, the J end lost 9 bases, and 11 bases lay between the germline ends. Germline CDR1 is SGHKS and CDR2 is YYEKEE (reference sequence). The CDR3 coding sequence is TGTGCCAGCAGCTTGCATCCCCAGGGGCCCCAGCATTTT. This codes for CASSLHPQGPQHF.

V gene TRBV5-6 combines with J gene TRBJ2-7; 8 nucleotides match TRBD2. CDR1 is SGHDT and CDR2 is YYEEEE in the germline V gene. This CDR3 region has 15 residues. V lost 0 bases to trimming and J lost 5 bases; unmatched junction nucleotides: 7. The CDR3 DNA reads as TGTGCCAGCAGCTTGGTGGCGGGGGGTGACGACGAGCAGTACTTC. Translation: CASSLVAGGDDEQYF.

The chain uses TRBV28 and TRBJ1-5; D unresolved. Looked up from germline, CDR1 is MDHEN and CDR2 is SYDVKM. V lost 5 bases to trimming and J lost 0 bases, with 17 bases between them. There are 17 residues in the CDR3. CDR3 loop: CASSPWAGRDSNQPQHF. CDR3 sequence (DNA): TGTGCCAGCAGTCCCTGGGCCGGGAGGGATAGCAATCAGCCCCAGCATTTT.

This rearrangement joins TRBV4-1 to TRBJ1-6; D might be TRBD1 (5 bases). Trimming took off 3 bases at V and 3 bases at J, with 9 bases between the two ends. The CDR3 has 15 amino acids. Germline CDR1 is MGHRA and CDR2 is YSYEKL. The CDR3 protein is CASSHPTVYNSPLHF. The CDR3 DNA is TGCGCCAGCAGCCACCCGACAGTCTATAATTCACCCCTCCACTTT.

This chain links TRBV2 with TRBJ1-2; 9 bases fit TRBD1. The germline CDR1 and CDR2 sequences are SNHLY and FYNNEI. The V segment lost 4 bases and the J segment 4 bases; nucleotides outside the gene matches: 7. The CDR3 sequence is 15 residues long. The CDR3 reads CASSGTGGLGYGYTF. CDR3 nucleotides: TGTGCCAGCAGTGGAACAGGGGGCCTGGGCTATGGCTACACCTTC.

The CDR3 DNA sequence: TGTGCCAGCATCTCGGGGTACTGGGGGAGGGCCTCCCGGGATGAGCAGTTCTTC. Translating gives CASISGYWGRASRDEQFF. This chain joins TRBV28 and TRBJ2-1; 7 bases map to TRBD2. The CDR3 contains 18 residues. Trimming took 7 bases from V and 8 from J; bases not matched to a gene: 23. The germline V gene encodes CDR1 MDHEN and CDR2 SYDVKM.

V and J are TRBV7-2 and TRBJ1-3, with D possibly matching TRBD1 (5 bases). The length of the CDR3 is 15 residues. CDR1 and CDR2 from the germline V gene are SGHTA and FQGNSA. The V end was cut by 5 bases, the J end by 4 bases, with 15 bases between. DNA for the CDR3: TGTGCCAGCAGCGATGGGGGACTAGTAGGAAACACCATATATTTT. Amino acid sequence: CASSDGGLVGNTIYF.

The rearrangement joins TRBV18 to TRBJ1-2, with 7 bases fitting TRBD1. Per the germline V gene, CDR1 is KGHSH and CDR2 is LQKENI. The CDR3 has 15 residues. V dropped 4 bases and J dropped 5; count of bases not matched to a gene: 10. The CDR3 loop reads CASSQGQEFGYGYTF. In DNA, the CDR3 is TGTGCCAGCTCACAAGGACAGGAATTTGGTTATGGCTACACCTTC.

This clone was seen a handful of times. This rearrangement joins TRBV18 to TRBJ1-6; D is unresolved. This CDR3 contains 13 residues. The ends were cut back, 3 bases at V and 7 bases at J, with 7 bases in the middle. CDR1 is KGHSH and CDR2 is LQKENI in the germline V gene. CDR3 in amino acids: CASSPTENSPLHF. In nucleotides, the CDR3 is TGTGCCAGCTCACCTACAGAGAATTCACCCCTCCACTTT.

The chain carries TRBV27 and TRBJ1-4; the D is unclear. Between the trimmed V and J ends, which lost 7 bases and 8 bases, there was a span of 14 bases. Germline CDR1 and CDR2: MNHEY and SMNVEV (reference sequence). The CDR3 contains 13 residues. The CDR3 region is CASTDPKREKLFF. CDR3 nucleotides: TGTGCCAGCACGGACCCCAAGCGGGAAAAACTGTTTTTT.

The rearrangement links TRBV6-1 to TRBJ1-4; TRBD1 agrees at 7 bases. The CDR3 sequence is 15 residues long. From germline, CDR1 is MNHNS and CDR2 SASEGT. With 4 bases clipped from V and 5 bases from J, the junction kept 7 bases outside the gene matches. CDR3 coding DNA: TGTGCCAGCAGTGGCCGGGACAGAGGAAATGAAAAACTGTTTTTT. Its protein is CASSGRDRGNEKLFF.

CDR3 sequence: CAWSVPARMSSYEQYF. CDR3 sequence (DNA): TGTGCCTGGAGTGTACCTGCGCGGATGAGCTCCTACGAGCAGTACTTC. The rearrangement links TRBV30 to TRBJ2-7, with D unclear. The CDR3 runs 16 residues. Germline CDR1 and CDR2: GTSNPN and SVGIG (reference sequence). V lost 0 bases and J 0 bases, leaving 15 bases between the germline ends.

This chain connects TRBV5-1 to TRBJ2-7; TRBD1 matches 9 bases. Per the germline V gene, CDR1 is SGHRS and CDR2 is YFSETQ. J gave up 3 bases and V 3 bases, and 13 bases lay outside the gene matches. This CDR3 is built from 17 residues. The DNA for the CDR3 is TGCGCCAGCAGCTCCCAAACAGGGGGCAAAGGTAGCTACGAGCAGTACTTC. Its protein product is CASSSQTGGKGSYEQYF.

The chain employs TRBV4-1 and TRBJ2-7, with 9 bases fitting TRBD1. The CDR3 length is 17 residues. Germline loops: CDR1 MGHRA, CDR2 YSYEKL. CDR3 sequence: CASSRGSGTGLGYEQYF. DNA for the CDR3: TGCGCGAGTTCAAGGGGTTCGGGGACAGGGTTGGGATACGAGCAGTACTTC.

The chain joins TRBV5-1 to TRBJ2-7; 10 bases are shared with TRBD1. The CDR3 extends over 15 amino acids. V shed 6 bases, J shed 2 bases, and the junction held 8 bases outside the gene matches. Germline V gives CDR1 SGHRS, CDR2 YFSETQ. The CDR3 protein is CASNIRDRGPYEQYF. CDR3 nucleotide sequence: TGCGCCAGCAACATCCGGGACAGGGGCCCCTACGAGCAGTACTTC.

This sequence joins TRBV5-6 and TRBJ2-3; possibly TRBD1 for D (5 bases). Germline CDR1 and CDR2: SGHDT and YYEEEE. There are 12 residues in the CDR3. The V gene lost 0 bases and the J gene lost 8 bases, with 7 bases spanning the gap. The CDR3 DNA sequence: TGTGCCAGCAGCTTGGGTAGGGGTACGCAGTATTTT. Translating it yields CASSLGRGTQYF.

The gene calls are TRBV27 and TRBJ2-7; TRBD1 aligns across 8 bases. The CDR3 runs to 14 residues. Germline V gene data show CDR1 as MNHEY and CDR2 as SMNVEV (reference sequence). The V gene end was trimmed by 3 bases and the J gene end by 4 bases; junction bases not matched to a gene: 5. The CDR3: CASSLTGVGYEQYF. CDR3 nucleotides: TGTGCCAGCAGTTTGACAGGGGTAGGATACGAGCAGTACTTC.